This T cell receptor beta chain was retrieved from a study of sequential checkpoint blockade in melanoma. Overall study: After both sequences, patients received maintenance nivolumab. Study-level points and caveats: For nivolumab-first patients, baseline tumor clonality was associated with response.

Notes on this clone: What it binds is unknown.

As to treatment: randomized to nivolumab then ipilimumab (arm A) or the reverse (arm B). None of the patients previously received DNA-damaging chemotherapy. The CDR3 has 16 residues. CDR1 and CDR2 (germline): MDHEN, SYDVKM. V trimming: 3 bases; J trimming: 6 bases; junction bases outside the gene matches: 11. Some clones are missing from TCRdb's copy, which holds only in-frame ones; the method was immunoSEQ multiplex PCR. The profile shows about 2,000 clones, over 25% of them singletons. The input for sequencing was tumor tissue (inferred from file names), taken from a patient given nivolumab and ipilimumab in sequence. The clonotype originates from a human donor with melanoma. This chain joins TRBV28 and TRBJ2-7; 10 nucleotides align to TRBD2. The CDR3 loop reads CASSFPASGGRGEQYF. Written as DNA, the CDR3 is TGTGCCAGCAGTTTCCCGGCTAGCGGGGGCCGGGGCGAGCAGTACTTC.